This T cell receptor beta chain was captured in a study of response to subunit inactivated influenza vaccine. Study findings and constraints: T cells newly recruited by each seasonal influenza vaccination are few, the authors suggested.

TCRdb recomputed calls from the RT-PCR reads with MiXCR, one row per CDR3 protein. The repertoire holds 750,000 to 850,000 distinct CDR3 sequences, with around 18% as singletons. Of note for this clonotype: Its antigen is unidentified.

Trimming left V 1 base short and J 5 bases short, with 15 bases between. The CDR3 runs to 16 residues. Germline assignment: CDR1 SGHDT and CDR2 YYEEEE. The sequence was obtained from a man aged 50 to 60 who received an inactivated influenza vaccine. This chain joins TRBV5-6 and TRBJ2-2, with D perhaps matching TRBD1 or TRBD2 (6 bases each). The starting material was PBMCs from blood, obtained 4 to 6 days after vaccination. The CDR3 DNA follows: TGTGCCAGCAGCTTGAACGGGGGCCCCGGAACCGGGGAGCTGTTTTTT. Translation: CASSLNGGPGTGELFF.